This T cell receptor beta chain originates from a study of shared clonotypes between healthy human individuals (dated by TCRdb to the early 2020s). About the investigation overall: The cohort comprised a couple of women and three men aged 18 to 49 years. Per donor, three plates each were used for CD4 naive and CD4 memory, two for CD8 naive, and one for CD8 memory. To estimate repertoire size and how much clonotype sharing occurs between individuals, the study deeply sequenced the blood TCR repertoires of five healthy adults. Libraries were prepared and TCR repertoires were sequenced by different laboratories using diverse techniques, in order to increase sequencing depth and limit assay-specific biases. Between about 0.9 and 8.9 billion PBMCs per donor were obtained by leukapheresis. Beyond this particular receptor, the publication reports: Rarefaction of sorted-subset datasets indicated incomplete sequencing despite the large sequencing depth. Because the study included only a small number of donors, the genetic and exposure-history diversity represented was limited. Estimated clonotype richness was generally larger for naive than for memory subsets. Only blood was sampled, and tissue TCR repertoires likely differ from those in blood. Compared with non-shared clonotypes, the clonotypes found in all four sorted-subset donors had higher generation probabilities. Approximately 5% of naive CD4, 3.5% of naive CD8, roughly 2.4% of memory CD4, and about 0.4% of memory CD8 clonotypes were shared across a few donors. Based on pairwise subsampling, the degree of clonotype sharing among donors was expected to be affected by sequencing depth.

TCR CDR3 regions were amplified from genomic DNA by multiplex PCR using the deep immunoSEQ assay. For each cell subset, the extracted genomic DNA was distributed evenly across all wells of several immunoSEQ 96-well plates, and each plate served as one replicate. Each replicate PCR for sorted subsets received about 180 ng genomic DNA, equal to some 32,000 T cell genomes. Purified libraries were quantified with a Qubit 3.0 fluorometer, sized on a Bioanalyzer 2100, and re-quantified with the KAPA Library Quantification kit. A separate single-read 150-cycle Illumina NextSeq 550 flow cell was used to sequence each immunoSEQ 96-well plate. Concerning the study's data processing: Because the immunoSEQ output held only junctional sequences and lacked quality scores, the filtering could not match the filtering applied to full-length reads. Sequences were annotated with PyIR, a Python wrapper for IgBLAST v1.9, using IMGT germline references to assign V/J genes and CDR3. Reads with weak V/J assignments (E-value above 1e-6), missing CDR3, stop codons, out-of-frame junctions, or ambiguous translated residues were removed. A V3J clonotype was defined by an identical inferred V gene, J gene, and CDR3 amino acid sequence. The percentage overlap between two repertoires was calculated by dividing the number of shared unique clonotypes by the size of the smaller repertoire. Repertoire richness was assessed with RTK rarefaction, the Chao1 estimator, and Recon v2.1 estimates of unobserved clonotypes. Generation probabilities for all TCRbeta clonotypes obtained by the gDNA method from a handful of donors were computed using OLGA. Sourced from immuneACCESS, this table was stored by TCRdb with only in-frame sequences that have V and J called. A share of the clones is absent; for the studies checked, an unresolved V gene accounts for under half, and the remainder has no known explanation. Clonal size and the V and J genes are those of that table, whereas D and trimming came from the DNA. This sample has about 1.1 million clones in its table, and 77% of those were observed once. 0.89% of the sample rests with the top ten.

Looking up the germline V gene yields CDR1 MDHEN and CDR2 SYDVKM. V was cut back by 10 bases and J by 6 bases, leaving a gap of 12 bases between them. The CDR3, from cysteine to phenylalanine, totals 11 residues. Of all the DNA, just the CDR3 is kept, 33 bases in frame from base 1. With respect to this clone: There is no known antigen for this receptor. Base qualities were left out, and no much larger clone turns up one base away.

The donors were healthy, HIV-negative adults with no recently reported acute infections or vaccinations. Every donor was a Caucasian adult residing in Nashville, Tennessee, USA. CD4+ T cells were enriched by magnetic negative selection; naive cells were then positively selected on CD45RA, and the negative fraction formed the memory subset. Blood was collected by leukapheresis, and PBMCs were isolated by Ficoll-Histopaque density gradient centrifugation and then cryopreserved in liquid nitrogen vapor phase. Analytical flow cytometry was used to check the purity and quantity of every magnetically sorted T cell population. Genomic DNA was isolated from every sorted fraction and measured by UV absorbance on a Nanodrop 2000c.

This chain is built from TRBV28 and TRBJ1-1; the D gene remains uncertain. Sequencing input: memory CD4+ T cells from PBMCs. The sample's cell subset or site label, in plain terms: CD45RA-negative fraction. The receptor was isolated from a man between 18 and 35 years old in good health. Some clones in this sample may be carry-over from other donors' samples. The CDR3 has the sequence CATATYSEAFF. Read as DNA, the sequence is TGTGCCACCGCGACCTACTCTGAAGCTTTCTTT. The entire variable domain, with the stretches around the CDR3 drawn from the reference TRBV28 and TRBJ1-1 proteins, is DVKVTQSSRYLVKRTGEKVFLECVQDMDHENMFWYRQDPGLGLRLIYFSYDVKMKEKGDIPEGYSVSREKKERFSLILESASTNQTSMYLCATATYSEAFFGQGTRLTVV.